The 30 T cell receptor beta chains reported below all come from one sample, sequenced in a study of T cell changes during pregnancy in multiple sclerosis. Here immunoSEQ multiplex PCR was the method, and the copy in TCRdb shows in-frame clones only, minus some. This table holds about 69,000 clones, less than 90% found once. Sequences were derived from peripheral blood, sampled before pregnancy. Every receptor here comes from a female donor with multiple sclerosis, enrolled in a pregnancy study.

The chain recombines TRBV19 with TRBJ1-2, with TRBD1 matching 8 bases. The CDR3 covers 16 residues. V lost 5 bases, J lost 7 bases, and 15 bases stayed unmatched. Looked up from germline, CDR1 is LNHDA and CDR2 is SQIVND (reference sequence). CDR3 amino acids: CASSPHYRGSSRGYTF. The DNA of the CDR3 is TGTGCCAGTAGTCCTCATTACAGGGGGTCCTCACGTGGCTACACCTTC.

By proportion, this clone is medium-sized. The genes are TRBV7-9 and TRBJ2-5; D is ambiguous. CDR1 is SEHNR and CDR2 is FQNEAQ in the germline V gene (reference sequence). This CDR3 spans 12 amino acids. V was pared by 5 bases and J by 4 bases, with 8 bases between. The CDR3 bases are TGTGCCAGCAGCCCCGGTAGAGAGACCCAGTACTTC. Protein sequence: CASSPGRETQYF.

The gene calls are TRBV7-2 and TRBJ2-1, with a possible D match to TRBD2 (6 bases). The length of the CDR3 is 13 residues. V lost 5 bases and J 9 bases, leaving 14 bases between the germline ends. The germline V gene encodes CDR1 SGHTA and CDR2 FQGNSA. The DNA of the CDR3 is TGTGCCAGCAGCATTGGCTCCGGGAGTGAGCAGTTCTTC. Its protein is CASSIGSGSEQFF. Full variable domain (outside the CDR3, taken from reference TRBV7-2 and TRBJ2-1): GAGVSQSPSNKVTEKGKDVELRCDPISGHTALYWYRQSLGQGLEFLIYFQGNSAPDKSGLPSDRFSAERTGGSVSTLTIQRTQQEDSAVYLCASSIGSGSEQFFGPGTRLTVL.

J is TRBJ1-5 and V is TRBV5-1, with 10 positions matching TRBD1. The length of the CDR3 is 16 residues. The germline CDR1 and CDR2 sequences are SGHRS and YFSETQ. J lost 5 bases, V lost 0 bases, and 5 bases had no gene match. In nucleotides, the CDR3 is TGCGCCAGCAGCTTGGGTCCCGACAGGGGGCATCAGCCCCAGCATTTT. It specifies CASSLGPDRGHQPQHF.

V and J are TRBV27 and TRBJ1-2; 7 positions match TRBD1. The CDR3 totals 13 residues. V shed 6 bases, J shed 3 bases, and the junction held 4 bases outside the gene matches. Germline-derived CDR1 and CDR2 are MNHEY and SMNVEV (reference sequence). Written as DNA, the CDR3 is TGTGCCAGCAGCCCACAGGGGCACTATGGCTACACCTTC. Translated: CASSPQGHYGYTF.

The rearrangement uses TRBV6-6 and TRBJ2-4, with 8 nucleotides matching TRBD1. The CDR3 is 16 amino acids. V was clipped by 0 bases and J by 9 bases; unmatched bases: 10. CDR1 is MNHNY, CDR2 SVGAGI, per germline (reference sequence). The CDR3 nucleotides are TGTGCCAGCAGTTACTCGACGGCAGGGGGCTTCGTCATTCAGTACTTC. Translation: CASSYSTAGGFVIQYF.

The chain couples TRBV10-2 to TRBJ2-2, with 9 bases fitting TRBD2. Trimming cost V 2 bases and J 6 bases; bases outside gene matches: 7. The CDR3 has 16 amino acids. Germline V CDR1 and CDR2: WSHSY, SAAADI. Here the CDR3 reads CASSEVGREGAGELFF. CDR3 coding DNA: TGCGCCAGCAGTGAGGTGGGGCGGGAGGGCGCCGGGGAGCTGTTTTTT.

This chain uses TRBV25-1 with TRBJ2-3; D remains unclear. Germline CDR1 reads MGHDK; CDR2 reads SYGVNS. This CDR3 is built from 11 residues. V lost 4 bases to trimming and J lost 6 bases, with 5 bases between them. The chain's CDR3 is CASSVGDTQYF. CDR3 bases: TGTGCCAGCAGTGTGGGCGATACGCAGTATTTT.

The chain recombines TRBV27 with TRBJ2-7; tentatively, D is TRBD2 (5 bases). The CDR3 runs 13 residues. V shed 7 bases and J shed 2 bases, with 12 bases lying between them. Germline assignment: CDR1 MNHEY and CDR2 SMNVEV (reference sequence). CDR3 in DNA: TGTGCCAGCAAAGGACTTAAAGCCTACGAGCAGTACTTC. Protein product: CASKGLKAYEQYF.

Here the CDR3 DNA reads TGTGCCAGCAGCTTACTGGGCAGGGAGACCCAGTACTTC. As protein: CASSLLGRETQYF. V gene TRBV7-3 combines with J gene TRBJ2-5, with no clear D. The CDR3 is 13 residues long. V was pared by 2 bases and J by 5 bases, with 9 bases between. CDR1 and CDR2 (germline): SGHTA, FQGTGA.

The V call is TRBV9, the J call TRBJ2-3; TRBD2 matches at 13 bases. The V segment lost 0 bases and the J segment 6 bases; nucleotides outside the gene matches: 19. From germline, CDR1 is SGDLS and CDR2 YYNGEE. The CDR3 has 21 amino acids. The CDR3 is CASSVAWSGGLAGLYQDTQYF. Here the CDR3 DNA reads TGTGCCAGCAGCGTAGCGTGGAGTGGGGGACTAGCGGGGCTCTACCAGGATACGCAGTATTTT.

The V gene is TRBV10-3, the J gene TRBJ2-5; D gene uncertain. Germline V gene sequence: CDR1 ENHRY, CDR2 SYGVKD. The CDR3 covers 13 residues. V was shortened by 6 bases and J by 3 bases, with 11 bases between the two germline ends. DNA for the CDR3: TGTGCCATCAGGATTTTGCCAGAAGAGACCCAGTACTTC. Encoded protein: CAIRILPEETQYF.

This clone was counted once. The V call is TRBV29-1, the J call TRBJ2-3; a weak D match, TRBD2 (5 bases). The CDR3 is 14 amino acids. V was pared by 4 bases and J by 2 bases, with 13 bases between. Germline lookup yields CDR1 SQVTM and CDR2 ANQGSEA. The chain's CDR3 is CSVVVRGLTDTQYF. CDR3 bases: TGCAGCGTTGTGGTTCGGGGTCTCACAGATACGCAGTATTTT.

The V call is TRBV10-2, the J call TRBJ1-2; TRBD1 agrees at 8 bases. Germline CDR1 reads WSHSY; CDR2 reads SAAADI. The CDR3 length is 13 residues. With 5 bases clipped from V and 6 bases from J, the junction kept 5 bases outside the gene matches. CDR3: CASSHQGANGYTF. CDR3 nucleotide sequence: TGCGCCAGCAGTCATCAGGGGGCTAATGGCTACACCTTC.

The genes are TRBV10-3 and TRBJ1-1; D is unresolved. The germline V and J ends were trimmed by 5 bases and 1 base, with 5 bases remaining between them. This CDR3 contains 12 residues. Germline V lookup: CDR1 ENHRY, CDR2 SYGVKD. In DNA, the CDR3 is TGTGCCATCAGTTCTACGAACACTGAAGCTTTCTTT. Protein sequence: CAISSTNTEAFF.

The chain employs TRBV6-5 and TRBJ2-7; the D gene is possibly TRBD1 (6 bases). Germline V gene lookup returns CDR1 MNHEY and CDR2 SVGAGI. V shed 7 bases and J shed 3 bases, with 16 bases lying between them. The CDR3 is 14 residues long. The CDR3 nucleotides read TGTGCCAGCACGCCACAGGGTTCAGACTACGAGCAGTACTTC. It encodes CASTPQGSDYEQYF.

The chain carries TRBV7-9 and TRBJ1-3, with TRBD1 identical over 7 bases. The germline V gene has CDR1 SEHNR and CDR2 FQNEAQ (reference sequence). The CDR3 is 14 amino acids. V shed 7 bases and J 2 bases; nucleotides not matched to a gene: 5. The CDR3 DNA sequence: TGTGCCAGCACCGACAGGGTCACTGGAAACACCATATATTTT. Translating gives CASTDRVTGNTIYF.

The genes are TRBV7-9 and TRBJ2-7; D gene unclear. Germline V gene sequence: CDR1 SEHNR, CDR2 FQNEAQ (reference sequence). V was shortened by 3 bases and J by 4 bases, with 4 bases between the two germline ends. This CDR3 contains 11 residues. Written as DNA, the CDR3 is TGTGCCAGCAGCTTCATTTACGAGCAGTACTTC. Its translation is CASSFIYEQYF. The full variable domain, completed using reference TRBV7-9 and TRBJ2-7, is DTGVSQNPRHKITKRGQNVTFRCDPISEHNRLYWYRQTLGQGPEFLTYFQNEAQLEKSRLLSDRFSAERPKGSFSTLEIQRTEQGDSAMYLCASSFIYEQYFGPGTRLTVT.

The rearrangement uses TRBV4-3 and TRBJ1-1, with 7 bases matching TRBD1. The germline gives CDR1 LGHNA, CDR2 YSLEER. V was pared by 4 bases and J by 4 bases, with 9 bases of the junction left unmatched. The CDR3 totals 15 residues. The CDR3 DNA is TGCGCCAGCAGCCCCTACAGGGGTCAACCCACTGAAGCTTTCTTT. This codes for CASSPYRGQPTEAFF.

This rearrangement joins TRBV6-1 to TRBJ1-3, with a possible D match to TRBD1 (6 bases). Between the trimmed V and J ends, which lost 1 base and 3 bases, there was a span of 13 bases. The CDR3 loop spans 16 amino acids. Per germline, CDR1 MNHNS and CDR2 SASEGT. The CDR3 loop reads CASSEGRGGGGNTIYF. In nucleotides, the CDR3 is TGTGCCAGCAGTGAAGGTCGGGGGGGCGGTGGAAACACCATATATTTT.

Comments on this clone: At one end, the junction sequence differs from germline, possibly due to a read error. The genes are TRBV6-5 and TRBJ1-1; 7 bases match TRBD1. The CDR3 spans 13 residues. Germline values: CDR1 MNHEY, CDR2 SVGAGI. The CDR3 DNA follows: TGTGCCAGCAGCCCCGACAGGGTAGGTGAAGTTTTCTTT. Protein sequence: CASSPDRVGEVFF.

Here the CDR3 DNA reads TGTGCCAGCAGCTTAGAGCAGGGGTTTAATGAAAAACTGTTTTTT. Amino acids: CASSLEQGFNEKLFF. The rearrangement uses TRBV7-9 and TRBJ1-4; D may be TRBD1 (6 bases). Germline V gene sequence: CDR1 SEHNR, CDR2 FQNEAQ (reference sequence). This CDR3 spans 15 amino acids. The ends were cut back, 1 base at V and 4 bases at J, with 10 bases in the middle.

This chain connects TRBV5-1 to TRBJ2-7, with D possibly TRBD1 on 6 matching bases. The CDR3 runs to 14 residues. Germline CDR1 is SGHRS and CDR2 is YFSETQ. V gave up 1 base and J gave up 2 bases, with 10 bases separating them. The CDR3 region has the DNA TGCGCCAGCAGCTTGACAGGGTTTCCCTACGAGCAGTACTTC. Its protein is CASSLTGFPYEQYF.

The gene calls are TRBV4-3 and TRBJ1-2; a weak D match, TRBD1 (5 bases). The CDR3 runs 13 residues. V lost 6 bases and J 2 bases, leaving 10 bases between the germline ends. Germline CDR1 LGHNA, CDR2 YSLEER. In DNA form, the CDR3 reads TGCGCCAGCAGTGCGACAGACAACTATGGCTACACCTTC. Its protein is CASSATDNYGYTF.

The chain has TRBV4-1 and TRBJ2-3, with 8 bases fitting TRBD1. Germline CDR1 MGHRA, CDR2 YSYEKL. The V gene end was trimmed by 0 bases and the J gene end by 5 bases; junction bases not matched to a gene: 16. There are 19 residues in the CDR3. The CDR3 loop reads CASSQELWGRQGAQDTQYF. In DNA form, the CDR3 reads TGCGCCAGCAGCCAAGAATTGTGGGGAAGGCAGGGGGCTCAAGATACGCAGTATTTT.

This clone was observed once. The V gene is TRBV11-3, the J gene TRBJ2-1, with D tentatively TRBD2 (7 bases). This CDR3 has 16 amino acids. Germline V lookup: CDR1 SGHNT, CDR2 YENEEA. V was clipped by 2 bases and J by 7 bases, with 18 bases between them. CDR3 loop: CASSLYAGGLENEQFF. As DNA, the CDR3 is TGTGCCAGCAGCTTATATGCCGGGGGGCTCGAGAATGAGCAGTTCTTC.

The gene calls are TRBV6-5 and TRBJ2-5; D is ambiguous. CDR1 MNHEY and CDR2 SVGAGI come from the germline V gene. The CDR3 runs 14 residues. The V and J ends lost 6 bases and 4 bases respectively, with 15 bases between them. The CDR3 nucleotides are TGTGCCAGCAGCCCCACTGCCCTGAGAGAGACCCAGTACTTC. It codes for CASSPTALRETQYF.

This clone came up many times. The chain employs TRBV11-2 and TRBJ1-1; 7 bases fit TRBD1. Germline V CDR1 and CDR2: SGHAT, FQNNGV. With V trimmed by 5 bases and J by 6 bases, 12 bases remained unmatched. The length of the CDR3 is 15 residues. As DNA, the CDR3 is TGTGCCAGCAGCCCTTTGACAGGGTTGGAGGCTGAAGCTTTCTTT. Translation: CASSPLTGLEAEAFF.

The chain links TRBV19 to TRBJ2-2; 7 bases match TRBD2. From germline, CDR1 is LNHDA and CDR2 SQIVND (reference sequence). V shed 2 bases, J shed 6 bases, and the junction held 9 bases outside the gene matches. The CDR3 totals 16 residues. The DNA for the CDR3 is TGTGCCAGTAGTATAAAGCGGGGCCCCAATCCCGGGGAGCTGTTTTTT. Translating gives CASSIKRGPNPGELFF. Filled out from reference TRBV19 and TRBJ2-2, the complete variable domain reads DGGITQSPKYLFRKEGQNVTLSCEQNLNHDAMYWYRQDPGQGLRLIYYSQIVNDFQKGDIAEGYSVSREKKESFPLTVTSAQKNPTAFYLCASSIKRGPNPGELFFGEGSRLTVL.

The CDR3: CAWSGGSGYTF. For the CDR3, the DNA is TGTGCCTGGAGCGGGGGAAGTGGCTACACCTTC. The rearrangement joins TRBV30 to TRBJ1-2; D possibly corresponds to TRBD1 (5 bases). CDR3 length: 11 residues. The germline V gene has CDR1 GTSNPN and CDR2 SVGIG (reference sequence). Trimming shortened V by 3 bases and J by 7 bases, and 9 bases separated the two germline ends.